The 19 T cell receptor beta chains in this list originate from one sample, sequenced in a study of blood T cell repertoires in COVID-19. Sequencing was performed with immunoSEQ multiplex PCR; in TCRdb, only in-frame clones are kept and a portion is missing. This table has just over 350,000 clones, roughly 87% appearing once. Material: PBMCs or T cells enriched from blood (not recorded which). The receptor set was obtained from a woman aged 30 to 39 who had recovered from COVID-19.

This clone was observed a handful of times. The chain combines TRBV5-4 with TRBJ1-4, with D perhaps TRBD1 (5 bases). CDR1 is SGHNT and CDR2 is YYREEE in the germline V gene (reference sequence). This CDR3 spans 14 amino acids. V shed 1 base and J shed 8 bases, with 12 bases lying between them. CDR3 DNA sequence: TGTGCCAGCAGCTTGCGGGGGGTACAGGAAAAACTGTTTTTT. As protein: CASSLRGVQEKLFF.

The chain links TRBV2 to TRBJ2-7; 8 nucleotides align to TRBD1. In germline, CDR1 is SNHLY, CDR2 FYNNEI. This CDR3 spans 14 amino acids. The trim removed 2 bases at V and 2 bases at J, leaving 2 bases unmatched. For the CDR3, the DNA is TGTGCCAGCAGTGAACTGGACAGGGCCTACGAGCAGTACTTC. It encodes CASSELDRAYEQYF.

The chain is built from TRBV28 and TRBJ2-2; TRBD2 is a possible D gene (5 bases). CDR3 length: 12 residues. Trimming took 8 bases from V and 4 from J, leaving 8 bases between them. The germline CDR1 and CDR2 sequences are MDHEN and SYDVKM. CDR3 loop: CASGRVTGELFF. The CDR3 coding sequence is TGTGCCAGCGGGCGGGTCACCGGGGAGCTGTTTTTT. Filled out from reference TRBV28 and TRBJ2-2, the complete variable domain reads DVKVTQSSRYLVKRTGEKVFLECVQDMDHENMFWYRQDPGLGLRLIYFSYDVKMKEKGDIPEGYSVSREKKERFSLILESASTNQTSMYLCASGRVTGELFFGEGSRLTVL.

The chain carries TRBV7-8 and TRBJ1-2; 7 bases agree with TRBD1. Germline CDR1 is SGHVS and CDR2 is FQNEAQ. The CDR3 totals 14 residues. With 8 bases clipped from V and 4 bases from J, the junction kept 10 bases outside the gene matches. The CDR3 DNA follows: TGTGCCAGCGGGTCTCGGACAGGAACCTATGGCTACACCTTC. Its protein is CASGSRTGTYGYTF. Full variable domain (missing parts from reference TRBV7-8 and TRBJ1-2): GAGVSQSPRYKVAKRGQDVALRCDPISGHVSLFWYQQALGQGPEFLTYFQNEAQLDKSGLPSDRFFAERPEGSVSTLKIQRTQQEDSAVYLCASGSRTGTYGYTFGSGTRLTVV.

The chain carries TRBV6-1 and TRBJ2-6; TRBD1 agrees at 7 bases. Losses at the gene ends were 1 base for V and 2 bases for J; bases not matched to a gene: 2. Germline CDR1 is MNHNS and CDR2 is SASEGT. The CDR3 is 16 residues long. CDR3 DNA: TGTGCCAGCAGTGAAGTAGGGGGCGCTGGGGCCAACGTCCTGACTTTC. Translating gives CASSEVGGAGANVLTF.

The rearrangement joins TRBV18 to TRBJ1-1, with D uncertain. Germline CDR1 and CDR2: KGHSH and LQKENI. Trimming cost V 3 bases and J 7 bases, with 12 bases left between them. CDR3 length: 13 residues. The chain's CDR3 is CASSPLETYEAFF. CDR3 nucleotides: TGTGCCAGCTCACCCCTTGAAACTTATGAAGCTTTCTTT.

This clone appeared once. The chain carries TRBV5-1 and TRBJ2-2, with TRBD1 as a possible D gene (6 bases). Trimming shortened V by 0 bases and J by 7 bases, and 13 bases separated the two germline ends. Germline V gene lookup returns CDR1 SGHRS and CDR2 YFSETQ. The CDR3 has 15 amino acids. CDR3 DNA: TGCGCCAGCAGCTTGGACCAGGGGAAGAGCGGGGAGCTGTTTTTT. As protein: CASSLDQGKSGELFF.

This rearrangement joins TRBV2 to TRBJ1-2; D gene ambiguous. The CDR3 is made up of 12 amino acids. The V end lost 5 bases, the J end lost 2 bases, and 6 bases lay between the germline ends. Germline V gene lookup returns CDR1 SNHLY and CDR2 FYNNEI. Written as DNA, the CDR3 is TGTGCCAGCAGTAACAGAAACTATGGCTACACCTTC. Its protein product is CASSNRNYGYTF.

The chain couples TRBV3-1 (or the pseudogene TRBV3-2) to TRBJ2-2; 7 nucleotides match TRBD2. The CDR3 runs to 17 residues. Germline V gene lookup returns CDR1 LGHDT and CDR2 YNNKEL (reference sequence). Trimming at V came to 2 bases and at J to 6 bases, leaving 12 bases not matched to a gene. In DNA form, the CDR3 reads TGTGCCAGCAGCCAAAGGTCGCCGGGAGGAAGGGCCGGGGAGCTGTTTTTT. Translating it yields CASSQRSPGGRAGELFF.

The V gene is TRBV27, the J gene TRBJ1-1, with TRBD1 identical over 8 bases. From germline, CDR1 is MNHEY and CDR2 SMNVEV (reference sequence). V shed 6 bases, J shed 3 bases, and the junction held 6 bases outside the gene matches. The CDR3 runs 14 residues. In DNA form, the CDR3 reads TGTGCCAGCAGCTTCACAGGGGGATACACTGAAGCTTTCTTT. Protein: CASSFTGGYTEAFF.

CDR3 nucleotides: TGTGCCAGCAGCTTAGATCTTCAGGTCTACGAGCAGTACTTC. Protein product: CASSLDLQVYEQYF. The chain links TRBV11-2 to TRBJ2-7, with D hard to call. V shed 0 bases and J shed 3 bases, with 9 bases lying between them. CDR3 length: 14 residues. Germline V gene lookup returns CDR1 SGHAT and CDR2 FQNNGV. Full variable domain (rest looked up from reference TRBV11-2 and TRBJ2-7): EAGVAQSPRYKIIEKRQSVAFWCNPISGHATLYWYQQILGQGPKLLIQFQNNGVVDDSQLPKDRFSAERLKGVDSTLKIQPAKLEDSAVYLCASSLDLQVYEQYFGPGTRLTVT.

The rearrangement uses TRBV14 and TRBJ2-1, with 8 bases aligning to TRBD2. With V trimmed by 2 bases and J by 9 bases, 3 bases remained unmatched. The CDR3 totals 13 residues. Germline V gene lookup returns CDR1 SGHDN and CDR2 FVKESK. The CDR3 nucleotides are TGTGCCAGCAGCCAAACCGGGAGGGGTGAGCAGTTCTTC. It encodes CASSQTGRGEQFF.

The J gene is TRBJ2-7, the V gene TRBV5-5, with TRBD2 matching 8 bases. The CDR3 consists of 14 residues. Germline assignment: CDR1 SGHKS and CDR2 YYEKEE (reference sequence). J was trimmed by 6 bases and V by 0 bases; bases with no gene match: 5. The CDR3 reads CASSLAGGPGEQYF. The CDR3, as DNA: TGTGCCAGCAGCTTGGCGGGGGGGCCAGGCGAGCAGTACTTC.

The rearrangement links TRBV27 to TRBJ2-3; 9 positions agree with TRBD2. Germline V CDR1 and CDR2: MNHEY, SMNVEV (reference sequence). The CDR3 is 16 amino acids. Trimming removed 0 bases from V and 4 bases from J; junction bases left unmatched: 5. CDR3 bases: TGTGCCAGCAGTTTATCCCCAGCGGGAGGTTCAGATACGCAGTATTTT. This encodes CASSLSPAGGSDTQYF.

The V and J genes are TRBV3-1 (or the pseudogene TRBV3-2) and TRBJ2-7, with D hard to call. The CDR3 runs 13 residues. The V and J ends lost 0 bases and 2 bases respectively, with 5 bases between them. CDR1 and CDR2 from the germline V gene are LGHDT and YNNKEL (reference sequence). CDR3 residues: CASSQDRTYEQYF. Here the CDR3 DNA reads TGTGCCAGCAGCCAAGACAGGACCTACGAGCAGTACTTC.

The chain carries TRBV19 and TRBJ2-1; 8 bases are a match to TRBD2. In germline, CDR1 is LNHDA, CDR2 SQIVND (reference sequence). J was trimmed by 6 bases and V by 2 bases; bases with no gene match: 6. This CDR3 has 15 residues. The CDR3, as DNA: TGTGCCAGTAGTATAACGGGACTAGATTTCAATGAGCAGTTCTTC. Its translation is CASSITGLDFNEQFF.

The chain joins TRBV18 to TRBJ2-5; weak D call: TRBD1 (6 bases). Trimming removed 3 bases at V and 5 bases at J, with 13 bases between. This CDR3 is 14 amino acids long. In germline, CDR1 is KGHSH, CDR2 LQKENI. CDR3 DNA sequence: TGTGCCAGCTCACCCCCCCCTAGGGGGGAGACCCAGTACTTC. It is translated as CASSPPPRGETQYF.

The CDR3 nucleotides read TGTGCCACCAGTGATCAGCGGCCTAGCGGGAGTACCCCAGATACGCAGTATTTT. Translation gives CATSDQRPSGSTPDTQYF. V usage is TRBV24-1 and J usage is TRBJ2-3, with 10 bases aligning to TRBD2. CDR3 length: 18 amino acids. The V and J ends lost 3 bases and 4 bases, in that order; junction bases with no gene match: 12. Germline V CDR1 and CDR2: KGHDR, SFDVKD.

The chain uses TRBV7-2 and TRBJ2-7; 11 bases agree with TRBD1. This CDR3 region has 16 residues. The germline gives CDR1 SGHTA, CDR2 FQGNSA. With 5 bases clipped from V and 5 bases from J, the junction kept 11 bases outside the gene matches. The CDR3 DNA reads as TGTGCCAGCAGCCAGAGGACAGGGGGCTTTAGGAACGAGCAGTACTTC. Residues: CASSQRTGGFRNEQYF.